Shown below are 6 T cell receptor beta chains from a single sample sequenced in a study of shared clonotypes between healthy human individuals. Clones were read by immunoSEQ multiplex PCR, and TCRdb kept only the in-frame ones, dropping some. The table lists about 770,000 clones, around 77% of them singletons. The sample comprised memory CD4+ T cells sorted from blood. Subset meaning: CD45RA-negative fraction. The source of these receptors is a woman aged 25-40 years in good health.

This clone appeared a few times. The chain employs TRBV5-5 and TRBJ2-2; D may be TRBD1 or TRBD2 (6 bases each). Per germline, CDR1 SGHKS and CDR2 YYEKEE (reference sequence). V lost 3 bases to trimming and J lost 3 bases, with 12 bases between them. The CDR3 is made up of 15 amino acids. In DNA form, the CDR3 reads TGTGCCAGCAGCTCTCTCCGGGGGCACACCGGGGAGCTGTTTTTT. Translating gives CASSSLRGHTGELFF. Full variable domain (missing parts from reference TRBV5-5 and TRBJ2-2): DAGVTQSPTHLIKTRGQQVTLRCSPISGHKSVSWYQQVLGQGPQFIFQYYEKEERGRGNFPDRFSARQFPNYSSELNVNALLLGDSALYLCASSSLRGHTGELFFGEGSRLTVL.

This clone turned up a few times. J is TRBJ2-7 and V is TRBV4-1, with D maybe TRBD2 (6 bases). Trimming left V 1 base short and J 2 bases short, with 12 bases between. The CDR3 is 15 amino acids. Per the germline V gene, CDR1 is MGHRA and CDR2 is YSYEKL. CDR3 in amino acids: CASSQGEESTYEQYF. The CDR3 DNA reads TGCGCCAGCAGCCAAGGGGAGGAGAGTACCTACGAGCAGTACTTC.

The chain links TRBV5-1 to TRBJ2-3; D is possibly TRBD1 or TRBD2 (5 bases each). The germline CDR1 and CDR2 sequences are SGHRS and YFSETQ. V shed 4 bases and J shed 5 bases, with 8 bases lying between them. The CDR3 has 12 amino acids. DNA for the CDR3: TGCGCCAGCAGCCCTGGGGGAGATACGCAGTATTTT. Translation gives CASSPGGDTQYF.

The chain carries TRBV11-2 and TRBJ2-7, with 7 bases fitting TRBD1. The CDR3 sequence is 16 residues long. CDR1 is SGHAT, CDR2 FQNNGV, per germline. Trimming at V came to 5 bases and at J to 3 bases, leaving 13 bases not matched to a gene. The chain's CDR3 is CASSPVQRQGLYEQYF. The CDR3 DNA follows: TGTGCCAGCAGCCCCGTGCAGCGACAGGGCCTCTACGAGCAGTACTTC.

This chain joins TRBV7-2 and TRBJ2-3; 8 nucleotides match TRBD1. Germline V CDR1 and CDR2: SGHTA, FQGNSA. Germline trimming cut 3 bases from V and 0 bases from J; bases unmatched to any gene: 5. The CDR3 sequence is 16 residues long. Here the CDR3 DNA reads TGTGCCAGCAGCTTCCACAGGGGGAAGAGCACAGATACGCAGTATTTT. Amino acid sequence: CASSFHRGKSTDTQYF.

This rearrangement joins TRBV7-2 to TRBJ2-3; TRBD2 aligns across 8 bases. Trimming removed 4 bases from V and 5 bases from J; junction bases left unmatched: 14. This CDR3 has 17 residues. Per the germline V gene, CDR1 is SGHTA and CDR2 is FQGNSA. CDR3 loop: CASSSLYTAGVGDTQYF. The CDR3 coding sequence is TGTGCCAGCAGCTCCTTATATACAGCGGGAGTGGGAGATACGCAGTATTTT.